This T cell receptor (beta chain) was recorded in a study of identical twins. TCRdb analysed the 5' RACE reads with MiXCR anew, one entry per CDR3 protein. The repertoire holds around 370,000 distinct CDR3 sequences, with about 9% as singletons. The CDR3 is 15 residues long. Germline trimming cut 0 bases from V and 8 bases from J; bases unmatched to any gene: 8. From germline, CDR1 is DFQATT and CDR2 SNEGSKA (reference sequence). This clonotype appeared many times. This TCR was sampled from a woman aged 45-60 years in good health. Sequencing input: naive T cells sorted from blood. V and J are TRBV20-1 and TRBJ2-1; 9 nucleotides agree with TRBD2. The CDR3 DNA is TGCAGTGCTAGAGATGGTAGCGGGAGTACTGATGAGCAGTTCTTC. Its translation: CSARDGSGSTDEQFF.